This T cell receptor (beta chain) is drawn from a study of cytomegalovirus exposure and HLA in healthy donors. Vbeta (60) and Jbeta (13) primers were used in the PCR. Sequencing was performed with immunoSEQ multiplex PCR; in TCRdb, only in-frame clones are kept and a portion is missing. This sample has about 130,000 clones, with 75% to 90% found just once. This CDR3 comprises 13 residues. Trimming removed 8 bases at V and 4 bases at J, with 12 bases between. Germline-derived CDR1 and CDR2 are SNHLY and FYNNEI. The rearrangement uses TRBV2 and TRBJ1-5, with D perhaps TRBD1 (6 bases). Source material: PBMCs. The receptor was derived from a woman younger than 45 in good health and CMV-seropositive. The CDR3 sequence is CASERGGNQPQHF. The CDR3, as DNA: TGTGCCAGCGAGCGAGGGGGTAATCAGCCCCAGCATTTT.